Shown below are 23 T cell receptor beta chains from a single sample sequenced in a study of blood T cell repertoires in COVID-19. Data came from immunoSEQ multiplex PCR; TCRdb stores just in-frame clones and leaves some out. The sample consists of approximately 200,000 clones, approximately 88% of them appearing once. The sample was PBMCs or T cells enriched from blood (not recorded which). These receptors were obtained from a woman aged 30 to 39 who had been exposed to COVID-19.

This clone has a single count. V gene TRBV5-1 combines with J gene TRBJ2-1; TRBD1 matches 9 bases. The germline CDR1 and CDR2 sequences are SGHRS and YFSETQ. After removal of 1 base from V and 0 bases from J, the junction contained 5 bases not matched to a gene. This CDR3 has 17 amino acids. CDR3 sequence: CASSLPGTGSSYNEQFF. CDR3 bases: TGCGCCAGCAGCTTGCCCGGGACAGGGAGCTCCTACAATGAGCAGTTCTTC. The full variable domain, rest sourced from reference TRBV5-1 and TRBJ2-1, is KAGVTQTPRYLIKTRGQQVTLSCSPISGHRSVSWYQQTPGQGLQFLFEYFSETQRNKGNFPGRFSGRQFSNSRSEMNVSTLELGDSALYLCASSLPGTGSSYNEQFFGPGTRLTVL.

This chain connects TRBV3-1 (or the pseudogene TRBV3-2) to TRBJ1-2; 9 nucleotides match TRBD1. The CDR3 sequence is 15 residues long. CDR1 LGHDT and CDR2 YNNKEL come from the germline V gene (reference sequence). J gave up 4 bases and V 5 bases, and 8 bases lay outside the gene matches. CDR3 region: CASSDRDRVAYGYTF. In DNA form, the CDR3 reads TGTGCCAGCAGCGACCGGGACAGGGTGGCCTATGGCTACACCTTC.

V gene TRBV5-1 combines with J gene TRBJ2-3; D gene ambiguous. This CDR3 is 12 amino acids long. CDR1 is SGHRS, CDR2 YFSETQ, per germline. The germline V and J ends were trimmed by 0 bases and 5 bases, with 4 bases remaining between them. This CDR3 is CASSLVRDTQYF. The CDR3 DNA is TGCGCCAGCAGCTTGGTCAGAGATACGCAGTATTTT.

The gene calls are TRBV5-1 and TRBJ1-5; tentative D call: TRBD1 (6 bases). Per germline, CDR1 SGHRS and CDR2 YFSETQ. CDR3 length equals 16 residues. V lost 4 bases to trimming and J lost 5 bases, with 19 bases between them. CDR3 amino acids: CASSPLVGARDQPQHF. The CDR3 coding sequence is TGCGCCAGCAGCCCTCTGGTGGGGGCGCGGGATCAGCCCCAGCATTTT.

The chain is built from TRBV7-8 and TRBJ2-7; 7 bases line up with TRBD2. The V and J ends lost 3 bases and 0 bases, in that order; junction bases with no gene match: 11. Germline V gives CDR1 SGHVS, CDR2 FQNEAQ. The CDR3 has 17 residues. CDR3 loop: CASSFAMTSWSSYEQYF. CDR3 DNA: TGTGCCAGCAGCTTTGCAATGACTAGCTGGAGCTCCTACGAGCAGTACTTC. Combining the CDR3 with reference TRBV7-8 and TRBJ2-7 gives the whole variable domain GAGVSQSPRYKVAKRGQDVALRCDPISGHVSLFWYQQALGQGPEFLTYFQNEAQLDKSGLPSDRFFAERPEGSVSTLKIQRTQQEDSAVYLCASSFAMTSWSSYEQYFGPGTRLTVT.

The chain's CDR3 is CAISESTGQGNTEAFF. The DNA for the CDR3 is TGTGCCATCAGTGAGTCGACGGGACAGGGGAACACTGAAGCTTTCTTT. The gene calls are TRBV10-3 and TRBJ1-1, with 9 bases identical to TRBD1. The ends lost 0 bases at V and 1 base at J; junction bases unmatched: 3. This CDR3 has 16 residues. The V gene's germline CDR1 is ENHRY and CDR2 SYGVKD.

CDR3 sequence reads: CASSLNSGPYNEQFF. The CDR3 DNA follows: TGCGCCAGCAGCTTGAACAGCGGGCCCTACAATGAGCAGTTCTTC. The V call is TRBV5-1, the J call TRBJ2-1, with D perhaps TRBD2 (6 bases). The length of the CDR3 is 15 residues. Germline assignment: CDR1 SGHRS and CDR2 YFSETQ. The V end was cut by 1 base, the J end by 2 bases, with 10 bases between.

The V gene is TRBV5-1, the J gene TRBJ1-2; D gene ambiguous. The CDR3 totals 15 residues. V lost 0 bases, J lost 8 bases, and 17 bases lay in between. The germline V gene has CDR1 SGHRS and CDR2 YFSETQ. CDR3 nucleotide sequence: TGCGCCAGCAGCTTGGCCTCGAGGACTTCTGAGGGCTACACCTTC. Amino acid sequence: CASSLASRTSEGYTF.

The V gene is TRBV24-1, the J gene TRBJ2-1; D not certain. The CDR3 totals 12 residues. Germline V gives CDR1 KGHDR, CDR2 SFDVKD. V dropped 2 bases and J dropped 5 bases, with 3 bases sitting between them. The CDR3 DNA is TGTGCCACCAGTGATTCTAACAATGAGCAGTTCTTC. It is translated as CATSDSNNEQFF.

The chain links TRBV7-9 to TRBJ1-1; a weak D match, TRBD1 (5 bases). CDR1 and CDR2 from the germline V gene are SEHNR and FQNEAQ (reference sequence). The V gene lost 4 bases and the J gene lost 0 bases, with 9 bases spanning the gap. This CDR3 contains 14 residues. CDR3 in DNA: TGTGCCAGCAGCTATCAACAGGTGAACACTGAAGCTTTCTTT. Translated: CASSYQQVNTEAFF.

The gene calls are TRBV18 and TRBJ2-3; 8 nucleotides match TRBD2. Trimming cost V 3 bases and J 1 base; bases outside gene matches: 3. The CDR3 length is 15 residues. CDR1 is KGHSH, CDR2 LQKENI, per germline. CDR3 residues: CASSPIAGRTDTQYF. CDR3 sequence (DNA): TGTGCCAGCTCACCTATAGCGGGACGCACAGATACGCAGTATTTT.

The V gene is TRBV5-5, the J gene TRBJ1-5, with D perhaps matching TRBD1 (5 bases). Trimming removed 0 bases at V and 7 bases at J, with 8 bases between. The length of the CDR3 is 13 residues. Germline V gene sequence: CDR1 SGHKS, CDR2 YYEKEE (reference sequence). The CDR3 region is CASSLGGEQPQHF. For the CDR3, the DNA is TGTGCCAGCAGCTTGGGGGGCGAACAGCCCCAGCATTTT.

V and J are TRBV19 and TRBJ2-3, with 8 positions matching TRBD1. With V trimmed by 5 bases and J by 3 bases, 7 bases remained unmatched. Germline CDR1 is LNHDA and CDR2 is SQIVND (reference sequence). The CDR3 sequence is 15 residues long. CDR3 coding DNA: TGTGCCAGTAGTGTCCAGGGGGCTTCTACAGATACGCAGTATTTT. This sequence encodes CASSVQGASTDTQYF.

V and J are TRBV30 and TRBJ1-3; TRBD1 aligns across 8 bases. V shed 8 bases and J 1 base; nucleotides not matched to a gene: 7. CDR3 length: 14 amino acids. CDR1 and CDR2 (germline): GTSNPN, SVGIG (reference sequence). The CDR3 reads CASGQGLSGNTIYF. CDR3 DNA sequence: TGTGCCAGTGGACAGGGATTATCTGGAAACACCATATATTTT. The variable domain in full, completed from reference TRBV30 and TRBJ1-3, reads SQTIHQWPATLVQPVGSPLSLECTVEGTSNPNLYWYRQAAGRGLQLLFYSVGIGQISSEVPQNLSASRPQDRQFILSSKKLLLSDSGFYLCASGQGLSGNTIYFGEGSWLTVV.

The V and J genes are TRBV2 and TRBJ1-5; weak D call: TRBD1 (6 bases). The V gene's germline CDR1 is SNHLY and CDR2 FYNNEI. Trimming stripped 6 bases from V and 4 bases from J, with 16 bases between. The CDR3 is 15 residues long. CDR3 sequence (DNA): TGTGCCAGCAGCGTAGGGCAGGGGATGAATCAGCCCCAGCATTTT. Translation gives CASSVGQGMNQPQHF.

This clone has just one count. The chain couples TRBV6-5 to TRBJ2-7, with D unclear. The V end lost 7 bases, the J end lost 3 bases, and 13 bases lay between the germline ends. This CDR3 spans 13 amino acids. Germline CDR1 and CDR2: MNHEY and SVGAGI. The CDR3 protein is CASNRFPGYEQYF. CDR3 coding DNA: TGTGCCAGCAATCGCTTCCCGGGCTACGAGCAGTACTTC.

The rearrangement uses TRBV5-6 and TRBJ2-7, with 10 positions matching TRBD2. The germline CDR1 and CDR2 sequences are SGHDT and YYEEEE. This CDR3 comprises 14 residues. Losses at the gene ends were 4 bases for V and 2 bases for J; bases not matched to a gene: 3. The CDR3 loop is CASSPSGRAYEQYF. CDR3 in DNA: TGTGCCAGCAGCCCGAGCGGGAGGGCCTACGAGCAGTACTTC.

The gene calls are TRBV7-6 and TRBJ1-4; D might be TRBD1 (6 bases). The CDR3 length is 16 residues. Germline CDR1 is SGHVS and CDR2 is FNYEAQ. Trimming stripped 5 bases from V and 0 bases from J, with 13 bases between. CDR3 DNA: TGTGCCAGCAGCCCTACTAGACAGGCAACTAATGAAAAACTGTTTTTT. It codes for CASSPTRQATNEKLFF.

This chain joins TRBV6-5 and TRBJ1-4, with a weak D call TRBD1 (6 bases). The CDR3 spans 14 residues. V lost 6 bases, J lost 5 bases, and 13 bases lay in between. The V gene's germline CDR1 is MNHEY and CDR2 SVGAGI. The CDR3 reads CASSGQPMNEKLFF. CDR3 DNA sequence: TGTGCCAGCAGCGGACAGCCCATGAATGAAAAACTGTTTTTT.

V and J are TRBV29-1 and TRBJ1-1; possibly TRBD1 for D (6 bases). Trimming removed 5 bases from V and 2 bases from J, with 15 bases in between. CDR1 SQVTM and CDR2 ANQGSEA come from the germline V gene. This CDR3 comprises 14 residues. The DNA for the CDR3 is TGCAGCGTTAACAGGGCGCAGGCTAACACTGAAGCTTTCTTT. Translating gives CSVNRAQANTEAFF.

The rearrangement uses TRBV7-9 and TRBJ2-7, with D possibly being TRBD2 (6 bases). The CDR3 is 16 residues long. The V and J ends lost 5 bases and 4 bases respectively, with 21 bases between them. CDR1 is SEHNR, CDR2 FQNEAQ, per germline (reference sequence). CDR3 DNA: TGTGCCAGCAGCCCAGACGGCGGGGTTCCTTTTTACGAGCAGTACTTC. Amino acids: CASSPDGGVPFYEQYF.

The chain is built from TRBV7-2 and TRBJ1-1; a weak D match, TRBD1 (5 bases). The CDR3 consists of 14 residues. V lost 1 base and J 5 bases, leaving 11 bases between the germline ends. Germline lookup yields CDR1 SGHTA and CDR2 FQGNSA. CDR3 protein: CASSLVAGMTEAFF. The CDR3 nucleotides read TGTGCCAGCAGCTTAGTGGCAGGGATGACTGAAGCTTTCTTT.

DNA of the CDR3: TGTGCCTGGAGAGTATCCGGGAGGCCCTCCTACGAGCAGTACTTC. This encodes CAWRVSGRPSYEQYF. The chain has TRBV30 and TRBJ2-7; TRBD2 matches 7 bases. The V and J ends lost 3 bases and 0 bases, in that order; junction bases with no gene match: 8. Germline V gene lookup returns CDR1 GTSNPN and CDR2 SVGIG (reference sequence). The CDR3 covers 15 residues.